A single sample gave rise to the 2 T cell receptor beta chains below, sequenced in a study of memory CD4+ T cells and cytomegalovirus serostatus. The sort gate was single viable CD3+CD4+CD8-CD45RO+ cells for memory CD4+ T cells. The table came from immunoSEQ multiplex PCR; TCRdb's copy has only in-frame clones and leaves some out. The sample consists of over 40,000 clones, over 65% of them appearing once. Sequencing used memory CD4+ T cells from blood. The receptor source for this set is an adult in good health and CMV-seronegative.

The CDR3 loop is CASSAQGGQLISGANVLTF. Here the CDR3 DNA reads TGTGCCAGCAGTGCCCAGGGGGGGCAGCTAATCTCTGGGGCCAACGTCCTGACTTTC. The V and J genes are TRBV2 and TRBJ2-6, with D possibly called TRBD1 or TRBD2 (7 bases each). This CDR3 has 19 residues. The germline V gene encodes CDR1 SNHLY and CDR2 FYNNEI. Between the trimmed V and J ends, which lost 4 bases and 0 bases, there was a span of 19 bases. The whole variable domain, filled in from reference TRBV2 and TRBJ2-6, reads EPEVTQTPSHQVTQMGQEVILRCVPISNHLYFYWYRQILGQKVEFLVSFYNNEISEKSEIFDDQFSVERPDGSNFTLKIRSTKLEDSAMYFCASSAQGGQLISGANVLTFGAGSRLTVL.

The CDR3 reads CASSQGSATIQETQYF. The CDR3 DNA reads TGTGCCAGCAGCCAAGGATCAGCGACGATCCAAGAGACCCAGTACTTC. This rearrangement joins TRBV4-2 to TRBJ2-5; no clear D gene. The CDR3 sequence is 16 residues long. Germline V gives CDR1 LGHNA, CDR2 YNFKEQ. V was shortened by 1 base and J by 1 base, with 13 bases between the two germline ends.